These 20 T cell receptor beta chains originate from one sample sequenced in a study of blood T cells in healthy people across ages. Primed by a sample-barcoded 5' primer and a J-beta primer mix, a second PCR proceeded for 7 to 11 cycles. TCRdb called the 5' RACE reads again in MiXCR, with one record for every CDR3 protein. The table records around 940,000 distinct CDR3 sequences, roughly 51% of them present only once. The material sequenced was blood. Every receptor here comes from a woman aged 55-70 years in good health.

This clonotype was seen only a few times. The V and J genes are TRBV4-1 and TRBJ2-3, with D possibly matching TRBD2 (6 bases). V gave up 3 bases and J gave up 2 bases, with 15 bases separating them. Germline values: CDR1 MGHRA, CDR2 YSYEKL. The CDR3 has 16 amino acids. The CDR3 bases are TGCGCCAGCAGCCAGACCTCTAGCGATTACACAGATACGCAGTATTTT. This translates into CASSQTSSDYTDTQYF.

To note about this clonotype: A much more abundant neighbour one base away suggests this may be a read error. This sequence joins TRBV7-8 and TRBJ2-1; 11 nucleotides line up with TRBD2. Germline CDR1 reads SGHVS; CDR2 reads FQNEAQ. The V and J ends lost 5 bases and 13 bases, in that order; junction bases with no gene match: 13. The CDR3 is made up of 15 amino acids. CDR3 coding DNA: TGTGCCAGCAGCGTTACTAGCGGGAGCTGGGAGACCCAGTTCTTC. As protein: CASSVTSGSWETQFF. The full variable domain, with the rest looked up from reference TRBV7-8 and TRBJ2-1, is GAGVSQSPRYKVAKRGQDVALRCDPISGHVSLFWYQQALGQGPEFLTYFQNEAQLDKSGLPSDRFFAERPEGSVSTLKIQRTQQEDSAVYLCASSVTSGSWETQFFGPGTRLTVL.

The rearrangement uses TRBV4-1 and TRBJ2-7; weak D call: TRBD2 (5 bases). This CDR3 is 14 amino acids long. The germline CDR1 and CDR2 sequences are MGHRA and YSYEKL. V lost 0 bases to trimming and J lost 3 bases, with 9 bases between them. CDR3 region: CASSQESGYYEQYF. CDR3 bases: TGCGCCAGCAGCCAAGAAAGCGGCTACTACGAGCAGTACTTC.

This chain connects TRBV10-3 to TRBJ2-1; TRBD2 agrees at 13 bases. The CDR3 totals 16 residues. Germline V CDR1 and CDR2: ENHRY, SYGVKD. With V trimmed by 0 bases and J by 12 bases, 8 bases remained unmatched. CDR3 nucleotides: TGTGCCATCAGTGAGTCTGGACTAGCGGGAGAAAAGGTGCAGTTCTTC. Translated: CAISESGLAGEKVQFF.

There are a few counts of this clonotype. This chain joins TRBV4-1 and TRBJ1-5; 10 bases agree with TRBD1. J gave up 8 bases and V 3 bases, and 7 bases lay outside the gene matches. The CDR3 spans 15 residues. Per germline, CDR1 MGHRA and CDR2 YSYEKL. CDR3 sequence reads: CASSHGTGASEPQHF. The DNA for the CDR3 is TGCGCCAGCAGCCACGGGACAGGGGCGAGTGAGCCCCAGCATTTT.

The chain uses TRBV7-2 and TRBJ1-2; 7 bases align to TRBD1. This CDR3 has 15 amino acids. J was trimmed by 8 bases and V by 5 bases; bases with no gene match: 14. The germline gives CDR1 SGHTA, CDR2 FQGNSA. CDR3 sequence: CASSKETGNREGYTF. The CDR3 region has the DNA TGTGCCAGCAGCAAGGAGACAGGGAACAGGGAAGGCTACACCTTC.

The CDR3 sequence is CASKADLTYEQYF. The CDR3 nucleotides read TGTGCCAGCAAAGCGGACCTTACCTACGAGCAGTACTTC. The V call is TRBV28, the J call TRBJ2-7; possibly TRBD2 for D (5 bases). V lost 7 bases to trimming and J lost 2 bases, with 12 bases between them. CDR1 is MDHEN, CDR2 SYDVKM, per germline. The CDR3 spans 13 residues. Full variable domain (outside the CDR3, taken from reference TRBV28 and TRBJ2-7): DVKVTQSSRYLVKRTGEKVFLECVQDMDHENMFWYRQDPGLGLRLIYFSYDVKMKEKGDIPEGYSVSREKKERFSLILESASTNQTSMYLCASKADLTYEQYFGPGTRLTVT.

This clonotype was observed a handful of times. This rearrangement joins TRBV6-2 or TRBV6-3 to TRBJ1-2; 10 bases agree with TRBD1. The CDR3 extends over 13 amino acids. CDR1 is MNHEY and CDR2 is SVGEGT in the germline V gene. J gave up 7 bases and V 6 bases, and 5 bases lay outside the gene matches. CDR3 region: CASRPGQGSGYTF. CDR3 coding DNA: TGTGCCAGCAGGCCGGGACAGGGGTCTGGCTACACCTTC.

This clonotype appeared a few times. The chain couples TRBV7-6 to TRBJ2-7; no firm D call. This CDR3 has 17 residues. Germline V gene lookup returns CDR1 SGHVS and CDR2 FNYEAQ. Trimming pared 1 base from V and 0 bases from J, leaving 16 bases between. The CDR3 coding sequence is TGTGCCAGCAGCTTAGTCATCTCAGGCCCTAGCTCCTACGAGCAGTACTTC. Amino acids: CASSLVISGPSSYEQYF.

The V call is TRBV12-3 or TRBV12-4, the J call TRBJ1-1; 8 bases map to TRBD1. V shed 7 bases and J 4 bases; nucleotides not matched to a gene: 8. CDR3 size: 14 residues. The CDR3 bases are TGTGCCAGCAAAAGGACAGGGCAGGTCACTGAAGCTTTCTTT. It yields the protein CASKRTGQVTEAFF.

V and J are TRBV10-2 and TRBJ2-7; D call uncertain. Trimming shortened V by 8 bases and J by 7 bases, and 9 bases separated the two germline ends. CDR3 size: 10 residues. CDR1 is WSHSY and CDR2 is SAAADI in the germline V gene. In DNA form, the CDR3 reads TGCGCCAGCGGAGACGGGGAGCAGTACTTC. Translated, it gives CASGDGEQYF.

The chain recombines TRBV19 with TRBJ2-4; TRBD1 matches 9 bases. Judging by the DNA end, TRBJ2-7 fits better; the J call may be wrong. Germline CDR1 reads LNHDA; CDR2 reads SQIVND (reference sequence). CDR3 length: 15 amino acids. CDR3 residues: CASSTRDRDLYEQYF. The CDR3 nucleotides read TGTGCCAGTAGCACCAGGGACAGGGACCTCTACGAGCAGTACTTC.

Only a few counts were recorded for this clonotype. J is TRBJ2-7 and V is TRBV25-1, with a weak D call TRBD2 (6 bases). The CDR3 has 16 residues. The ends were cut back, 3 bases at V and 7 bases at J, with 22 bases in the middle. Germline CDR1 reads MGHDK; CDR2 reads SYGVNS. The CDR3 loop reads CASSDQGLLFYGEQYF. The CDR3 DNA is TGTGCCAGCAGTGACCAGGGACTTCTCTTCTACGGGGAGCAGTACTTC.

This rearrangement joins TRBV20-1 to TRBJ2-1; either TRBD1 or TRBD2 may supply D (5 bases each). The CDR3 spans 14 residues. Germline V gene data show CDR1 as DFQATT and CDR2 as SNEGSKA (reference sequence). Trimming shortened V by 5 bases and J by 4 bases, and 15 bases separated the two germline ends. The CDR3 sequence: CSAGRDRLYNEQFF. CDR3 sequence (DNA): TGCAGTGCTGGCCGGGACCGCTTATACAATGAGCAGTTCTTC.

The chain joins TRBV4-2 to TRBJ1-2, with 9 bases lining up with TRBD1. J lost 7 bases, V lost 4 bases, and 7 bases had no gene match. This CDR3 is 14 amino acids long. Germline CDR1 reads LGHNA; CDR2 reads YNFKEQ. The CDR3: CASSPGTGSPGYTF. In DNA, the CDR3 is TGTGCCAGCAGCCCGGGGACAGGGTCCCCTGGCTACACCTTC.

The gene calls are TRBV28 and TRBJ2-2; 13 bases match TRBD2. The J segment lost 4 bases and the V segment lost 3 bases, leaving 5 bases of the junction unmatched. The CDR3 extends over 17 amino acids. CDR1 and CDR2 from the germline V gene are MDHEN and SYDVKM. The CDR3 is CASSLGGLAGLTGELFF. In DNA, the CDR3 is TGTGCCAGCAGTTTGGGGGGACTAGCGGGACTCACCGGGGAGCTGTTTTTT.

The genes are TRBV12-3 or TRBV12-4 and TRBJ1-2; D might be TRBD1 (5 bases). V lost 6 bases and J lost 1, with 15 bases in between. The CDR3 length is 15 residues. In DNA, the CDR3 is TGTGCCAGCAGACAAGATTCGGGGGGTAACTATGGCTACACCTTC. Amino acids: CASRQDSGGNYGYTF.

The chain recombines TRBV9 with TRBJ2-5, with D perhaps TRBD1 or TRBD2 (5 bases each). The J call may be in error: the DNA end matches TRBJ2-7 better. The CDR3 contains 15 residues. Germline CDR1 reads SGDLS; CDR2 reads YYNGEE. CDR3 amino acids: CASSDRPGPGHEQYF. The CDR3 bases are TGTGCCAGCAGCGACAGACCGGGACCCGGCCACGAGCAGTACTTC.

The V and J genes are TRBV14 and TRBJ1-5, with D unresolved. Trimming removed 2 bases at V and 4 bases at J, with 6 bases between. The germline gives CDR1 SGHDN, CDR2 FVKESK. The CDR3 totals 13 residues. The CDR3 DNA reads TGTGCCAGCAGCCAAAACAGAAATCAGCCCCAGCATTTT. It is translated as CASSQNRNQPQHF.

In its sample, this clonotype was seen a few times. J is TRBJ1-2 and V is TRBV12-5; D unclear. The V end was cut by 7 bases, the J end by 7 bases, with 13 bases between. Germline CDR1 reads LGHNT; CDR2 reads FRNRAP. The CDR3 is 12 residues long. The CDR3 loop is CASASGVFGYTF. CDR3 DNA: TGTGCTAGTGCCTCTGGGGTATTTGGCTACACCTTC.